This T cell receptor (beta chain) was sequenced in a study of PD-1 blockade in classical Hodgkin lymphoma. J lost 9 bases, V lost 6 bases, and 10 bases had no gene match. This CDR3 has 13 residues. Germline assignment: CDR1 MNHNY and CDR2 SVGAGI (reference sequence). Each of the patients experienced relapse following autologous stem cell transplantation, and their brentuximab vedotin exposure differed. Assay: immunoSEQ multiplex PCR; the TCRdb copy retains only in-frame clones and omits some. The sample includes 20,000 to 25,000 clones, over 70% of them seen just once. This clone was observed a single time.

The V and J genes are TRBV6-6 and TRBJ1-1; 7 positions agree with TRBD1. The sequenced sample was peripheral blood mononuclear cells (PBMCs), obtained before the second cycle of nivolumab. This sequence originates from a human donor with classical Hodgkin lymphoma. The CDR3 spells CASRTGQNLQAFF. The CDR3 region has the DNA TGTGCCAGCAGAACGGGACAGAACCTTCAAGCTTTCTTT.